This T cell receptor beta chain appears in the sequencing data of a study of shared clonotypes between healthy human individuals. All donors qualified as healthy HIV-negative adults and had experienced no recent acute infections or vaccinations. The repertoire was sequenced with immunoSEQ multiplex PCR; TCRdb's copy has only in-frame clones and lacks some. The table has 1.5 million to 1.9 million clones, around 98% seen once. Germline V lookup: CDR1 SGHAT, CDR2 FQNNGV. Trimming removed 5 bases from V and 7 bases from J, with 18 bases in between. There are 15 residues in the CDR3. The receptor comes from a man aged 25 to 40 in good health. This sequence joins TRBV11-2 and TRBJ2-1; D might be TRBD2 (6 bases). Sequencing was done on a sample of naive CD4+ T cells sorted from blood. Documented subset: CD45RA+ positively selected. The chain's CDR3 is CASSTGLIRFNEQFF. In DNA, the CDR3 is TGTGCCAGCAGCACGGGACTTATCAGGTTTAATGAGCAGTTCTTC. Looking up the rest from reference TRBV11-2 and TRBJ2-1 gives the full variable domain: EAGVAQSPRYKIIEKRQSVAFWCNPISGHATLYWYQQILGQGPKLLIQFQNNGVVDDSQLPKDRFSAERLKGVDSTLKIQPAKLEDSAVYLCASSTGLIRFNEQFFGPGTRLTVL.